This T cell receptor (beta chain) was sequenced in a study of blood T cell repertoires in COVID-19. Study-level information: Both acute and convalescent COVID-19 samples were obtained from the United States, Italy and Spain. From T cells, B-cell-depleted T cells, or PBMCs came the material, which was cDNA or gDNA.

In its sample, this clone was seen a few times. Authors' analysis steps: Amplification with reference gene primers provided the estimates of nucleated cell counts. Clones were sequenced by immunoSEQ multiplex PCR, and TCRdb holds only the in-frame ones, with some missing. The D gene and trimming were derived from the DNA, and the V and J assignments and clone size from that table. The sample lists under 150,000 clones, 84% seen once, with approximately 1.5% in the top ten. The V end was cut by 6 bases, the J end by 0 bases, with 11 bases between. CDR3 length equals 14 residues. Sample: peripheral blood. The TCR was taken from a man aged 60-69 years with acute or convalescent COVID-19. The rearrangement links TRBV23-1 to TRBJ1-2, with TRBD1 as a possible D gene (6 bases). Being an ORF, TRBV23-1 has a function that is uncertain. CDR3 nucleotides: TGCGCCAGCAGCCCATACAGGGCTAACTATGGCTACACCTTC. Protein sequence: CASSPYRANYGYTF.